Listed here are 2 T cell receptor beta chains from one sample, sequenced in a study of OX40 agonist ivuxolimab in advanced cancers. The assay was immunoSEQ multiplex PCR, and TCRdb's table has in-frame clones only and misses some. Here the sample spans about 73,000 clones, more than 80% being singletons. The material was CD4+ or CD8+ T cells sorted from blood, obtained in a trial of the OX40 agonist ivuxolimab. The receptors originated from an adult with an advanced solid tumor such as melanoma, head and neck, liver or kidney cancer.

The rearrangement uses TRBV2 and TRBJ2-1; D is unclear. Trimming took 2 bases from V and 9 from J, leaving 5 bases between them. CDR1 SNHLY and CDR2 FYNNEI come from the germline V gene. The CDR3 is made up of 11 amino acids. For the CDR3, the DNA is TGTGCCAGCAGTGAACTAAGTGAGCAGTTCTTC. Translated: CASSELSEQFF.

The V and J genes are TRBV4-2 and TRBJ1-3; a possible D gene is TRBD1 (6 bases). The CDR3 loop spans 17 amino acids. V was clipped by 5 bases and J by 4 bases, with 21 bases between them. Germline V CDR1 and CDR2: LGHNA, YNFKEQ. The CDR3 DNA reads as TGTGCCAGCAGCTTCCTCGACGGGGGGCGAGAAGGAAACACCATATATTTT. Amino acid sequence: CASSFLDGGREGNTIYF.